This record covers a single T cell receptor beta chain. What it binds is not known. This sample is drawn from a study of shared clonotypes between healthy human individuals. Here immunoSEQ multiplex PCR was the method, and the copy in TCRdb shows in-frame clones only, minus some. The sample holds 600,000 to 800,000 clones, 72% seen once. The V end lost 2 bases, the J end lost 3 bases, and 10 bases lay between the germline ends. Germline CDR1 and CDR2: SGHAT and FQNNGV. The CDR3 is made up of 15 amino acids. Whole-study findings and limits: Even with large depth, rarefaction showed that sorted-subset sequencing was incomplete. A limitation of the genetic and exposure-history diversity represented arose from few donors. Larger estimated richness was generally recorded for naive subsets relative to memory subsets.

The sequence came from a woman aged 25 to 39 in good health. The V and J genes are TRBV11-2 and TRBJ2-2; D may be TRBD1 (6 bases). The sequenced sample was memory CD4+ T cells sorted from blood. As for subset: CD45RA-negative fraction. For the CDR3, the DNA is TGTGCCAGCAGCTTAAGGGGGTCGTACACCGGGGAGCTGTTTTTT. As protein: CASSLRGSYTGELFF. The variable domain in full, with the rest retrieved from reference TRBV11-2 and TRBJ2-2, is EAGVAQSPRYKIIEKRQSVAFWCNPISGHATLYWYQQILGQGPKLLIQFQNNGVVDDSQLPKDRFSAERLKGVDSTLKIQPAKLEDSAVYLCASSLRGSYTGELFFGEGSRLTVL.